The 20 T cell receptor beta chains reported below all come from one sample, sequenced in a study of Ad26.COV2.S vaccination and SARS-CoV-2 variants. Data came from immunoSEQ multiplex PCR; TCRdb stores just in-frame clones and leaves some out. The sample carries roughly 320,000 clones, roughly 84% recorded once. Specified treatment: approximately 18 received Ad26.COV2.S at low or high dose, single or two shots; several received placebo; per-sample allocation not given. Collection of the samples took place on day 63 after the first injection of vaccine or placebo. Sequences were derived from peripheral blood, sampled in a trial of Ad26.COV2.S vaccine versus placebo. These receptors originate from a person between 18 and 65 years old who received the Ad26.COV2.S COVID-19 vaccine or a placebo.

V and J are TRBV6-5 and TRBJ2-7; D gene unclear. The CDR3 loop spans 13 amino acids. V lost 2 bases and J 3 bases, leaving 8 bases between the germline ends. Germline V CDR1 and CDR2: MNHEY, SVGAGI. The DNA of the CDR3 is TGTGCCAGCAGTTACGGTACAGTCTACGAGCAGTACTTC. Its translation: CASSYGTVYEQYF.

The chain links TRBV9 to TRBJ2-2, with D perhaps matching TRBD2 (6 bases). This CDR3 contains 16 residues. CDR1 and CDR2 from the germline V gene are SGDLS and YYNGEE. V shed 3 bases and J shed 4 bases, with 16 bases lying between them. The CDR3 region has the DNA TGTGCCAGCAGCGCCCGGGACTTGGGGGGCACCGGGGAGCTGTTTTTT. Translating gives CASSARDLGGTGELFF.

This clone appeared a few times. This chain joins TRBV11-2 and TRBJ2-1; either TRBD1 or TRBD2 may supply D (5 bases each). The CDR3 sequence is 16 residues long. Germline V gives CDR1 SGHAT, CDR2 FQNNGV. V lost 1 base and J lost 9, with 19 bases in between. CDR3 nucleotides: TGTGCCAGCAGCTTAGTAGTGTGGGGGTCGGCTGGTGAGCAGTTCTTC. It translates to CASSLVVWGSAGEQFF.

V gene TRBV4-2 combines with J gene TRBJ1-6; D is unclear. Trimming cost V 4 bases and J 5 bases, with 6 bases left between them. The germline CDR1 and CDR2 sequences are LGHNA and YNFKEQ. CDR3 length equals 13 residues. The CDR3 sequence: CASSPWDNSPLHF. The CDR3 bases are TGTGCCAGCAGCCCCTGGGATAATTCACCCCTCCACTTT.

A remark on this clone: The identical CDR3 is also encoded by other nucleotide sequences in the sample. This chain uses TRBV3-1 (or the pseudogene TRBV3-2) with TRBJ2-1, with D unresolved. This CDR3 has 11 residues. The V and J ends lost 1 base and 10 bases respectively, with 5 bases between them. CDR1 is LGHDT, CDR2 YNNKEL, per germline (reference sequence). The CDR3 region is CASSQGREQFF. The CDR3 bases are TGTGCCAGCAGCCAAGGTCGCGAGCAGTTCTTC.

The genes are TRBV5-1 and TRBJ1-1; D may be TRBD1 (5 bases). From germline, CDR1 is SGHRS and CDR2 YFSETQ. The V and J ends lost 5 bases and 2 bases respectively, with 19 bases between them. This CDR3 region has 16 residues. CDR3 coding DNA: TGCGCCAGCAGTCCCAGGACATTATCCATCAACACTGAAGCTTTCTTT. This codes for CASSPRTLSINTEAFF.

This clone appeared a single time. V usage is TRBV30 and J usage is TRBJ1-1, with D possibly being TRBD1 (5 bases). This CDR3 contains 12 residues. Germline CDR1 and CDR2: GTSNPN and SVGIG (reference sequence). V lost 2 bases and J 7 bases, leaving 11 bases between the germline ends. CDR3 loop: CAWSTGLGEAFF. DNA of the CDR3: TGTGCCTGGAGTACAGGATTGGGTGAAGCTTTCTTT.

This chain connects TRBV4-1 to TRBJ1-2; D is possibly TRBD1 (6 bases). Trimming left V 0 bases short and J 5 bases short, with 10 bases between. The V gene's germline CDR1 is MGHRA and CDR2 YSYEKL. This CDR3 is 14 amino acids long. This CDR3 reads CASSQDRGDYGYTF. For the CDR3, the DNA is TGCGCCAGCAGCCAAGACAGGGGCGATTATGGCTACACCTTC.

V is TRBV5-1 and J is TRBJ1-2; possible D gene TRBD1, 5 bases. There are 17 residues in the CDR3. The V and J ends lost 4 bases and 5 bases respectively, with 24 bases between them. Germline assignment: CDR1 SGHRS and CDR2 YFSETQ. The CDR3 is CASSEITRGPVQYGYTF. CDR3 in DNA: TGCGCCAGCAGCGAAATTACGAGGGGACCCGTACAGTATGGCTACACCTTC.

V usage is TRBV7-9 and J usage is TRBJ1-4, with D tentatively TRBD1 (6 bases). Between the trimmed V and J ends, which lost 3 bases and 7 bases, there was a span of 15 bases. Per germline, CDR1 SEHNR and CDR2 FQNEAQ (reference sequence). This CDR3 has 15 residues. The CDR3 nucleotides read TGTGCCAGCAGCTTCCCCCGGGGGGCTTTTGAAAAACTGTTTTTT. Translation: CASSFPRGAFEKLFF.

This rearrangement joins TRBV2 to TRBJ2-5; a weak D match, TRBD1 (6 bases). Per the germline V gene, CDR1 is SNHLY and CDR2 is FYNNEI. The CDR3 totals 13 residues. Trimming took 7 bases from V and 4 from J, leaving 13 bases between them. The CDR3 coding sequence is TGTGCCAGCAATCCAGGGGTGGGAGAGACCCAGTACTTC. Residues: CASNPGVGETQYF.

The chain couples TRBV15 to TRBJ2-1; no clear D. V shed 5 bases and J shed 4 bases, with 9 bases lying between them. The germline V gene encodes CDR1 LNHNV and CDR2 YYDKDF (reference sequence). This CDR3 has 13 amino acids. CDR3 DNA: TGTGCCACCAGCCCCGGACCATACAATGAGCAGTTCTTC. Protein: CATSPGPYNEQFF.

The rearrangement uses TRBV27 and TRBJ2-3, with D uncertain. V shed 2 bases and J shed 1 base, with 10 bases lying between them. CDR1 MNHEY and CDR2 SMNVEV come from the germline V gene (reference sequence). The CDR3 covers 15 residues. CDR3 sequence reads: CASSLSVGGTDTQYF. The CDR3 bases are TGTGCCAGCAGTTTAAGCGTTGGTGGCACAGATACGCAGTATTTT.

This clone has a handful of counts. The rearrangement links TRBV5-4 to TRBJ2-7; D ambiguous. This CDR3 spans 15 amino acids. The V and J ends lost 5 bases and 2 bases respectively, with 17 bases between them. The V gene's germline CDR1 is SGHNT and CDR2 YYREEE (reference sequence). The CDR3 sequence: CASSFTPLSPYEQYF. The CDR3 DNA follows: TGTGCCAGCAGTTTTACACCACTAAGTCCCTACGAGCAGTACTTC.

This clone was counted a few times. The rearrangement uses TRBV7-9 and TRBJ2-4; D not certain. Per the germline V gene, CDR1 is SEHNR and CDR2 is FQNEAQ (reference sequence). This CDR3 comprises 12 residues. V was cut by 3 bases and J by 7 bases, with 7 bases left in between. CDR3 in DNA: TGTGCCAGCAGCTTTGTCGGGAACATTCAGTACTTC. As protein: CASSFVGNIQYF.

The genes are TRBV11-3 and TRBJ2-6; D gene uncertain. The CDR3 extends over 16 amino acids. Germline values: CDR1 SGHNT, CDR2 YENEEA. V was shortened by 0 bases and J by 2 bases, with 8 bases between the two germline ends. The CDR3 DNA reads TGTGCCAGCAGCTTAGAGTCCGGCACTGGGGCCAACGTCCTGACTTTC. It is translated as CASSLESGTGANVLTF.

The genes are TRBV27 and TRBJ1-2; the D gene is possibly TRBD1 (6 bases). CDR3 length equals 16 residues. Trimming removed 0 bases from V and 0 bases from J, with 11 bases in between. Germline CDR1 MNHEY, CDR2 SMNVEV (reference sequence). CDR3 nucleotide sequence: TGTGCCAGCAGTTTATCGCTGACAGGTCCTAACTATGGCTACACCTTC. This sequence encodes CASSLSLTGPNYGYTF.

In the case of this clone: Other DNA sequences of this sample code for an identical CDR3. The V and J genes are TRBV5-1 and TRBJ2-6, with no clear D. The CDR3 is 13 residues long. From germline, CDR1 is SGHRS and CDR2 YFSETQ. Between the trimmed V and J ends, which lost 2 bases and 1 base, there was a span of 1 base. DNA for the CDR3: TGCGCCAGCAGCTTTTCTGGGGCCAACGTCCTGACTTTC. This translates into CASSFSGANVLTF.

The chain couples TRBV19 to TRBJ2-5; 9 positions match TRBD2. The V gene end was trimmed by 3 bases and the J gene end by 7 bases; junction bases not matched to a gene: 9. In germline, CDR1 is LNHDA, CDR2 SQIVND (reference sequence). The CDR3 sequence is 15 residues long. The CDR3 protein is CASSILGGGERTQYF. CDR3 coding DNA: TGTGCCAGTAGTATTCTCGGCGGGGGGGAGCGGACCCAGTACTTC.

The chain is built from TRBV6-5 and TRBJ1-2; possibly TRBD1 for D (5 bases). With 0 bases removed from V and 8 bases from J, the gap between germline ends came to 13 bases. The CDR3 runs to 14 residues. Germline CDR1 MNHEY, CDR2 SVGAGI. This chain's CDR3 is CASSYSSRAGGYTF. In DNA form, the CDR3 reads TGTGCCAGCAGTTACTCCTCCAGGGCAGGGGGCTACACCTTC.